This TCR beta chain was profiled in a study of blood T cell repertoires in COVID-19. Study-wide context: Acute-phase and convalescent COVID-19 samples originated in the United States, Italy and Spain. From T cells, B-cell-depleted T cells, or PBMCs came the material, which was cDNA or gDNA.

This clone was seen once. The V and J ends lost 1 base and 3 bases respectively, with 18 bases between them. There are 17 residues in the CDR3. Germline CDR1 is SGHAT and CDR2 is FQNNGV. Authors' processing steps: From reference gene primer amplification, estimates of nucleated cell counts were derived. Produced via immunoSEQ multiplex PCR; TCRdb's table is partial and in-frame only. V and J calls and clone size come straight from that table; D and trimming were deduced from the DNA. The sample records over 150,000 clones, about four fifths being singletons. The rearrangement uses TRBV11-2 and TRBJ2-5; maybe TRBD2 (5 bases). This TCR derives from a man aged 18-30 years with active or convalescent COVID-19. Sequenced material: peripheral blood. CDR3: CASSLGFGLRAEETQYF. CDR3 coding DNA: TGTGCCAGCAGCTTAGGGTTCGGACTGAGGGCCGAAGAGACCCAGTACTTC.